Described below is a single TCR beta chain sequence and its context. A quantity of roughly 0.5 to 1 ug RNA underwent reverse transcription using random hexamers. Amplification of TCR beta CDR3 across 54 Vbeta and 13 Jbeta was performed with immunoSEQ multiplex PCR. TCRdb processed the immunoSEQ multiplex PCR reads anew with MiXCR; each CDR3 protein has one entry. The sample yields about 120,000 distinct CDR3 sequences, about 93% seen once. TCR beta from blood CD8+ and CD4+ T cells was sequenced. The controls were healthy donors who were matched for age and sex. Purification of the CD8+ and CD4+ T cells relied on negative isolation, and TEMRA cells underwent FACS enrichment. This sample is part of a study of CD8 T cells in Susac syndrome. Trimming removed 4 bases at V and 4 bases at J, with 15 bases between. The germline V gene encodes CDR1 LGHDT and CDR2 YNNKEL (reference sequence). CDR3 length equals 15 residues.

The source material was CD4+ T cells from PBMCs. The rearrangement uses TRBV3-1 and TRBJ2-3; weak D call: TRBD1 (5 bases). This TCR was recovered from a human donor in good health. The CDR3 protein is CASSPRRGMADTQYF. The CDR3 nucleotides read TGTGCCAGCAGCCCTCGAAGGGGCATGGCAGATACGCAGTATTTT.